A selection of T cell receptor beta chains follows, all from one sample in a study of OX40 agonist ivuxolimab in advanced cancers. Some clones are missing from TCRdb's copy, which holds only in-frame ones; the method was immunoSEQ multiplex PCR. The table shows 65,000 to 80,000 clones, with over 80% occurring only once. Material: CD4+ or CD8+ T cells sorted from blood, obtained in a trial of the OX40 agonist ivuxolimab. These receptor sequences come from an adult with an advanced solid tumor such as melanoma, head and neck, liver or kidney cancer. CDR3s include the opening cysteine and the closing phenylalanine or tryptophan. The D gene is left open where the match is weak. Part of the rows lack a size; the others show once, few, many or a class for expanded clones.

>TRBJ1-5|16|TRBV19|NA|few
CASSRDHTRGNQPQHF
TGTGCCAGCAGCCGGGACCACACTCGGGGGAATCAGCCCCAGCATTTT
>TRBJ1-2|13|TRBV7-2|NA|NA
CASSLVGTYGYTF
TGTGCCAGCAGCTTAGTCGGGACATACGGCTACACCTTC
>TRBJ2-3|12|TRBV6-1|NA|NA
CASSPPRPAQYF
TGTGCCAGCAGTCCCCCCCGGCCGGCGCAGTATTTT
>TRBJ2-5|11|TRBV30|NA|NA
CAWSPGETQYF
TGTGCCTGGTCCCCCGGGGAGACCCAGTACTTC
>TRBJ2-5|16|TRBV19|TRBD2|NA
CASSPGLEAIGETQYF
TGTGCCAGTAGTCCCGGACTAGAGGCAATAGGGGAGACCCAGTACTTC
>TRBJ1-1|17|TRBV7-8|NA|once
CASSPPGGRFIETEAFF
TGTGCCAGCAGCCCCCCGGGTGGAAGGTTTATCGAAACTGAAGCTTTCTTT
>TRBJ2-1|15|TRBV30|TRBD2|NA
CAWSVKSSGRDEQFF
TGTGCCTGGAGTGTAAAGTCTAGCGGGAGGGATGAGCAGTTCTTC
>TRBJ1-2|15|TRBV4-1|TRBD1|NA
CASSQMGQGVYGYTF
TGCGCCAGCAGCCAGATGGGACAGGGGGTCTATGGCTACACCTTC
>TRBJ2-1|19|TRBV28|NA|once
CASSLSPLRGGILYNEQFF
TGTGCCAGCAGTTTATCCCCCCTACGGGGCGGGATCCTTTACAATGAGCAGTTCTTC
>TRBJ1-1|15|TRBV19|NA|NA
CASSTGATWNTEAFF
TGTGCCAGTAGTACAGGGGCCACCTGGAACACTGAAGCTTTCTTT
>TRBJ1-1|17|TRBV7-2|NA|NA
CASSAGGGGVANTEAFF
TGTGCCAGCAGCGCTGGGGGTGGCGGGGTTGCGAACACTGAAGCTTTCTTT
>TRBJ1-1|13|TRBV19|NA|NA
CASRVGFGAEAFF
TGTGCCAGTAGGGTGGGTTTCGGGGCCGAAGCTTTCTTT
>TRBJ2-7|13|TRBV18|NA|NA
CASSPDQGSEQYF
TGTGCCAGCTCACCGGACCAGGGTAGCGAGCAGTACTTC
>TRBJ1-4|14|TRBV9|TRBD1|NA
CASSWTGVGEKLFF
TGTGCCAGCAGCTGGACAGGGGTGGGGGAAAAACTGTTTTTT
>TRBJ2-7|16|TRBV18|TRBD2|once
CASSPRASGISGEQYF
TGTGCCAGCTCACCAAGGGCTAGCGGGATTTCTGGCGAGCAGTACTTC
>TRBJ2-7|14|TRBV2|TRBD1|NA
CASSARTGVNEQYF
TGTGCCAGCAGTGCCAGGACAGGGGTCAACGAGCAGTACTTC
>TRBJ2-3|16|TRBV5-1|NA|once
CASSLGIQTSTDTQYF
TGCGCCAGCAGCTTGGGAATCCAAACTAGCACAGATACGCAGTATTTT
>TRBJ2-7|13|TRBV28|NA|NA
CASSQGHHYEQYF
TGTGCCAGCAGCCAAGGGCACCACTACGAGCAGTACTTC
>TRBJ1-2|17|TRBV7-2|TRBD1|NA
CASSSGVRTGRTDGYTF
TGTGCCAGCAGCTCGGGAGTCAGGACAGGGCGTACTGACGGCTACACCTTC
>TRBJ2-6|16|TRBV30|NA|NA
CAWNQGGSSGANVLTF
TGTGCCTGGAATCAAGGGGGTTCCTCTGGGGCCAACGTCCTGACTTTC
>TRBJ2-5|16|TRBV4-2|NA|NA
CASSRSSARLGETQYF
TGTGCCAGCAGCCGGAGTAGCGCCCGGCTCGGGGAGACCCAGTACTTC
>TRBJ2-3|14|TRBV7-2|NA|NA
CASSLVGSSDTQYF
TGTGCCAGCAGCTTAGTAGGGTCTTCGGATACGCAGTATTTT
>TRBJ2-3|15|TRBV6-5|NA|NA
CASSPPRTFTDTQYF
TGTGCCAGCAGTCCCCCCAGGACATTCACAGATACGCAGTATTTT
>TRBJ2-2|15|TRBV5-1|NA|NA
CASRSGTSNTGELFF
TGCGCCAGCAGATCCGGGACAAGTAACACCGGGGAGCTGTTTTTT
>TRBJ1-1|13|TRBV2|NA|NA
CASKVTVNTEAFF
TGTGCCAGCAAGGTTACGGTGAACACTGAAGCTTTCTTT
>TRBJ2-7|12|TRBV29-1|NA|few
CSVMEGSYEQYF
TGCAGCGTTATGGAGGGCTCCTACGAGCAGTACTTC
>TRBJ2-3|15|TRBV19|TRBD1|NA
CASSWGTGGPDTQYF
TGTGCCAGTAGTTGGGGGACAGGGGGGCCAGATACGCAGTATTTT
>TRBJ1-2|15|TRBV11-3|TRBD1|once
CASSRAGGTGDGYTF
TGTGCCAGCAGCCGCGCAGGCGGGACAGGGGATGGCTACACCTTC
>TRBJ1-1|14|TRBV6-5|NA|NA
CASSYETWSTEAFF
TGTGCCAGCAGTTACGAGACGTGGAGCACTGAAGCTTTCTTT